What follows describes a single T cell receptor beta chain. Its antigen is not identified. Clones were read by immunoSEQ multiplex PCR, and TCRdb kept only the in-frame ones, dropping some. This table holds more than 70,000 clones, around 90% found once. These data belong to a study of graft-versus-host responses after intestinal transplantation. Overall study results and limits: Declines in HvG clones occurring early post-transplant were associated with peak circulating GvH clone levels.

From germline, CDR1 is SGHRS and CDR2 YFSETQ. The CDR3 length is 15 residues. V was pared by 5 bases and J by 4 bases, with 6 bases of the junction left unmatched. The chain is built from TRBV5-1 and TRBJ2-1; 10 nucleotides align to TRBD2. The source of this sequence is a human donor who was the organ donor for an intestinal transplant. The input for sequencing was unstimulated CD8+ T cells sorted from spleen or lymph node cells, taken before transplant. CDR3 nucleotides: TGCGCCAGCAGTCCTCTAGCGGGGGATTACAATGAGCAGTTCTTC. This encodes CASSPLAGDYNEQFF.